Presented here are 17 T cell receptor beta chains from one specimen sequenced in a study of cytomegalovirus exposure and HLA in healthy donors. Primers: 60 Vbeta forward and 13 Jbeta reverse. Sequencing used immunoSEQ multiplex PCR; TCRdb keeps in-frame clones, though not all of them. The sample yields 200,000 or so clones, 70% to 80% seen once. Sequenced material: PBMCs. These receptor sequences come from a male donor in good health and CMV-seronegative.

The chain is built from TRBV11-3 and TRBJ2-2; D is perhaps TRBD2 (6 bases). CDR1 and CDR2 (germline): SGHNT, YENEEA. The CDR3 is 15 amino acids. Trimming shortened V by 5 bases and J by 7 bases, and 17 bases separated the two germline ends. For the CDR3, the DNA is TGTGCCAGCAGCCCCCAGGGCGGGATTGGCGGGGAGCTGTTTTTT. Translating it yields CASSPQGGIGGELFF.

The V call is TRBV6-6, the J call TRBJ2-5; tentative D call: TRBD1 (5 bases). Germline CDR1 MNHNY, CDR2 SVGAGI (reference sequence). This CDR3 region has 16 residues. The V end lost 4 bases, the J end lost 1 base, and 16 bases lay between the germline ends. CDR3 DNA: TGTGCCAGCAGTTTTACCCTTGACAGTCCCCAAGAGACCCAGTACTTC. Translating gives CASSFTLDSPQETQYF.

The CDR3: CASSPRTSVDTGELFF. CDR3 nucleotides: TGCGCCAGCAGCCCCAGGACTAGCGTCGACACCGGGGAGCTGTTTTTT. The genes are TRBV4-1 and TRBJ2-2, with TRBD2 matching over 9 bases. The germline V gene encodes CDR1 MGHRA and CDR2 YSYEKL. V was clipped by 4 bases and J by 3 bases; unmatched bases: 6. There are 16 residues in the CDR3.

This clone was found once. The genes are TRBV9 and TRBJ2-1; a weak D match, TRBD2 (6 bases). The CDR3 has 14 residues. Trimming stripped 4 bases from V and 4 bases from J, with 12 bases between. Germline lookup yields CDR1 SGDLS and CDR2 YYNGEE. For the CDR3, the DNA is TGTGCCAGCAGCTTGGGACTCCTTTACAATGAGCAGTTCTTC. Translation gives CASSLGLLYNEQFF. The whole variable domain, remainder taken from reference TRBV9 and TRBJ2-1, is DSGVTQTPKHLITATGQRVTLRCSPRSGDLSVYWYQQSLDQGLQFLIQYYNGEERAKGNILERFSAQQFPDLHSELNLSSLELGDSALYFCASSLGLLYNEQFFGPGTRLTVL.

The chain joins TRBV21-1 to TRBJ2-5; the table's D call TRBD1 went unverified against the DNA. TRBV21-1 is deemed a pseudogene. The CDR3 runs 13 residues. The CDR3 loop reads CASTETVQETQYF. DNA for the CDR3: TGTGCCAGCACCGAGACAGTTCAAGAGACCCAGTACTTC.

The chain has TRBV7-8 and TRBJ2-5; 13 nucleotides line up with TRBD2. The J call may be wrong; the DNA end is better matched by TRBJ2-7. CDR3 length equals 16 residues. CDR1 and CDR2 from the germline V gene are SGHVS and FQNEAQ. CDR3 residues: CASRGLAGVGSYEQYF. CDR3 sequence (DNA): TGTGCCAGCCGTGGACTAGCGGGAGTGGGCTCCTACGAGCAGTACTTC.

The chain joins TRBV4-1 to TRBJ2-5; TRBD1 might be the D (6 bases). The last part of the DNA fits TRBJ2-7 better; the J call may be wrong. Germline V gives CDR1 MGHRA, CDR2 YSYEKL. The CDR3 contains 15 residues. In nucleotides, the CDR3 is TGCGCCAGCAGCCAACAATGGCAGGGGCCTTACGAGCAGTACTTC. As protein: CASSQQWQGPYEQYF.

This chain joins TRBV6-6 and TRBJ2-7; 8 nucleotides align to TRBD1. This CDR3 is built from 14 residues. J lost 4 bases, V lost 6 bases, and 8 bases had no gene match. Germline CDR1 and CDR2: MNHNY and SVGAGI (reference sequence). CDR3 amino acids: CASRRLTGEYEQYF. CDR3 in DNA: TGTGCCAGCAGGCGCCTGACAGGGGAGTACGAGCAGTACTTC.

The V and J genes are TRBV19 and TRBJ1-1; 8 bases line up with TRBD1. V dropped 7 bases and J dropped 2; count of bases not matched to a gene: 6. The CDR3 covers 14 residues. The germline gives CDR1 LNHDA, CDR2 SQIVND (reference sequence). The CDR3 is CASTLGQGNTEAFF. In DNA form, the CDR3 reads TGTGCCAGTACCCTCGGACAGGGTAACACTGAAGCTTTCTTT.

A note on this clone: Distinct nucleotide sequences in the sample also encode this CDR3. This rearrangement joins TRBV10-1 to TRBJ2-7; the match to TRBD2 covers 15 bases. Looked up from germline, CDR1 is WNHNN and CDR2 is SYGVQD (reference sequence). CDR3 length equals 15 residues. The V segment lost 2 bases and the J segment 4 bases; nucleotides outside the gene matches: 0. In nucleotides, the CDR3 is TGCGCCAGCAGTGAGGGACTAGCGGGAGGGTACGAGCAGTACTTC. Protein: CASSEGLAGGYEQYF.

The chain joins TRBV5-1 to TRBJ1-1; TRBD1 might be the D (6 bases). V was shortened by 3 bases and J by 0 bases, with 18 bases between the two germline ends. CDR1 SGHRS and CDR2 YFSETQ come from the germline V gene. This CDR3 has 17 residues. The CDR3 region is CASSSPGVPSMNTEAFF. CDR3 DNA: TGCGCCAGCAGCTCCCCAGGGGTTCCGAGTATGAACACTGAAGCTTTCTTT.

The chain recombines TRBV7-9 with TRBJ1-1; 9 bases map to TRBD1. CDR3 length: 14 amino acids. After removal of 3 bases from V and 6 bases from J, the junction contained 5 bases not matched to a gene. Germline CDR1 SEHNR, CDR2 FQNEAQ (reference sequence). CDR3 nucleotide sequence: TGTGCCAGCAGCTTGGGACAGGGCCCTTCTGAAGCTTTCTTT. It specifies CASSLGQGPSEAFF. Full variable domain (rest looked up from reference TRBV7-9 and TRBJ1-1): DTGVSQNPRHKITKRGQNVTFRCDPISEHNRLYWYRQTLGQGPEFLTYFQNEAQLEKSRLLSDRFSAERPKGSFSTLEIQRTEQGDSAMYLCASSLGQGPSEAFFGQGTRLTVV.

This chain connects TRBV19 to TRBJ2-7; TRBD2 matches at 10 bases. This CDR3 is 18 amino acids long. Germline V CDR1 and CDR2: LNHDA, SQIVND (reference sequence). J was trimmed by 0 bases and V by 4 bases; bases with no gene match: 12. The CDR3 nucleotides read TGTGCCAGTAGTAATAGTCGGACTAGCGGTCTTCACTCCTACGAGCAGTACTTC. Encoded protein: CASSNSRTSGLHSYEQYF.

V usage is TRBV19 and J usage is TRBJ2-6; 9 bases align to TRBD1. The CDR3 is 19 amino acids. Germline trimming cut 11 bases from V and 3 bases from J; bases unmatched to any gene: 20. CDR1 and CDR2 from the germline V gene are LNHDA and SQIVND (reference sequence). The CDR3 is CAGKRRDRVQVSGANVLTF. The CDR3, as DNA: TGTGCCGGCAAGCGGCGGGACAGGGTGCAGGTAAGTGGGGCCAACGTCCTGACTTTC.

The J gene is TRBJ2-3, the V gene TRBV27, with D uncertain. The germline V gene encodes CDR1 MNHEY and CDR2 SMNVEV (reference sequence). This CDR3 has 13 amino acids. V was shortened by 3 bases and J by 5 bases, with 9 bases between the two germline ends. CDR3 sequence: CASSLMAQDTQYF. CDR3 sequence (DNA): TGTGCCAGCAGTTTGATGGCCCAAGATACGCAGTATTTT.

The gene calls are TRBV28 and TRBJ1-2; TRBD1 aligns across 7 bases. The length of the CDR3 is 13 residues. The germline CDR1 and CDR2 sequences are MDHEN and SYDVKM. Trimming removed 7 bases from V and 2 bases from J; junction bases left unmatched: 4. The CDR3 region is CASIGGQNYGYTF. The CDR3 DNA is TGTGCCAGCATTGGGGGACAGAACTATGGCTACACCTTC.

The CDR3 reads CASSQSSTGIVAKNIQYF. Here the CDR3 DNA reads TGCGCCAGCAGTCAATCGAGTACAGGGATAGTAGCCAAAAACATTCAGTACTTC. The chain is built from TRBV23-1 and TRBJ2-4, with D perhaps TRBD1 (6 bases). TRBV23-1 is annotated as an ORF whose role is uncertain. The V gene lost 0 bases and the J gene lost 0 bases, with 15 bases spanning the gap. The CDR3 loop spans 18 amino acids.